These 23 T cell receptor beta chains share one sample of origin, sequenced in a study of T cell clonality in common variable immunodeficiency. Study-level results: In common variable immunodeficiency, TCR beta chains reportedly carried fewer deletions and N-nucleotide insertions.

Antigens of these TCRs are unknown. Profiling relied on immunoSEQ multiplex PCR, and the TCRdb table lists in-frame clones only, not all of them. Singletons are absent from the sample, which has some 12,000 clones. The sample was peripheral blood mononuclear cells. The origin of the receptors is a human donor with common variable immunodeficiency.

There are a few counts of this clone. The DNA ends 3 residues before the CDR3 does, and the rest of the CDR3 is filled in from the germline J gene. The V gene is TRBV19, the J gene TRBJ2-6; tentatively, D is TRBD2 (6 bases). Germline lookup yields CDR1 LNHDA and CDR2 SQIVND (reference sequence). Trimming took off 3 bases at V and 0 bases at J, with 9 bases between the two ends. CDR3 length: 16 amino acids. The sequenced part of the CDR3 DNA is TGTGCCAGTAGTATGGGGACTTTCTCTGGGGCCAACGTC. Protein product: CASSMGTFSGANV. The entire CDR3 protein reads CASSMGTFSGANVLTF.

On this clone: The CDR3 is cut off 3 residues early in the read; its end comes from the germline J gene. The chain links TRBV30 to TRBJ1-5, with TRBD1 as a possible D gene (5 bases). The CDR3 consists of 14 residues. Germline V gene data show CDR1 as GTSNPN and CDR2 as SVGIG (reference sequence). V was trimmed by 8 bases and J by 6 bases, leaving 20 bases between them. The CDR3 loop is CAAGNGGVGQPQHF. The CDR3 DNA, read in part, is TGTGCCGCCGGAAACGGAGGGGTTGGTCAGCCC.

This clone was seen a handful of times. The read gets to within 3 residues of the CDR3 end, and the germline J gene fills in the rest. The J gene is TRBJ2-3, the V gene TRBV6-2 or TRBV6-3; 10 bases map to TRBD1. V shed 9 bases, J shed 2 bases, and the junction held 8 bases outside the gene matches. The germline V gene has CDR1 MNHEY and CDR2 SVGEGT. This CDR3 has 15 amino acids. The CDR3 spells CASSPGQGNTDTQYF. CDR3 DNA, as far as it was read: TGTGCCAGTTCGCCGGGACAGGGGAACACAGATACG.

Of note for this clone: Read data end 3 residues before the CDR3 end; the end is taken from the germline J gene. The rearrangement uses TRBV19 and TRBJ1-6; no reliable D call. Trimming left V 2 bases short and J 8 bases short, with 10 bases between. Germline-derived CDR1 and CDR2 are LNHDA and SQIVND (reference sequence). The CDR3 spans 14 residues. Here the CDR3 reads CASSIPAGDSPLHF. Partial CDR3 DNA: TGTGCCAGTAGTATACCGGCAGGAGATTCACCC.

This clone was seen many times. The CDR3 goes on 3 residues after the read ends, and that part is filled in from the germline J gene. This chain links TRBV6-2 or TRBV6-3 with TRBJ2-7; 8 bases agree with TRBD2. Germline trimming cut 7 bases from V and 2 bases from J; bases unmatched to any gene: 10. Germline loops: CDR1 MNHEY, CDR2 SVGEGT. CDR3 length equals 15 residues. CDR3 residues: CASKPRGAPTYEQYF. The DNA read from the CDR3 is TGTGCCAGCAAACCGCGGGGGGCCCCAACCTACGAG.

The table lists this clone with a few counts. The CDR3 end falls 3 residues outside the read, so it is completed with the germline J gene. V and J are TRBV2 and TRBJ2-7; TRBD2 agrees at 14 bases. Germline V CDR1 and CDR2: SNHLY, FYNNEI. The CDR3 runs 15 residues. With V trimmed by 7 bases and J by 6 bases, 8 bases remained unmatched. CDR3 DNA (partial): TGTGCCAGCACCTGGACTAGCGGGGGGTCTATCGAG. Encoded protein: CASTWTSGGSIE. The CDR3 in full is CASTWTSGGSIEQYF.

This clone was counted only a few times. The sequenced fragment ends 3 residues before the CDR3 boundary, so the rest is inferred from the germline J gene. The V and J genes are TRBV7-6 and TRBJ2-5; 9 bases fit TRBD2. The V gene end was trimmed by 4 bases and the J gene end by 0 bases; junction bases not matched to a gene: 6. The CDR3 covers 16 residues. Germline V CDR1 and CDR2: SGHVS, FNYEAQ. CDR3: CASSSLAGAYQETQYF. CDR3 DNA (partial): TGTGCCAGCAGCTCATTAGCGGGGGCCTACCAAGAGACC.

This clone has a count of ten or more. The read ends 3 residues shy of where the CDR3 ends; the end is completed using the germline J gene. The rearrangement joins TRBV29-1 to TRBJ2-1, with D unclear. With 0 bases removed from V and 5 bases from J, the gap between germline ends came to 14 bases. The CDR3 consists of 15 residues. Germline CDR1 reads SQVTM; CDR2 reads ANQGSEA. The CDR3 reads CSVEEIVSRDNEQFF. Partial CDR3 DNA: TGCAGCGTTGAAGAGATTGTCAGTCGGGACAATGAG.

Of note for this clone: The DNA ends 3 residues before the CDR3 does, and the rest of the CDR3 is filled in from the germline J gene. The chain carries TRBV5-4 and TRBJ2-1; perhaps TRBD1 as D (5 bases). This CDR3 has 13 residues. V lost 7 bases to trimming and J lost 8 bases, with 16 bases between them. Germline V gives CDR1 SGHNT, CDR2 YYREEE (reference sequence). The CDR3: CASYSKGQYEQFF. CDR3 bases read: TGTGCCAGCTACTCGAAGGGGCAGTATGAG.

In this sample, this clone is medium-sized. The read gets to within 3 residues of the CDR3 end, and the germline J gene fills in the rest. The chain is built from TRBV30 and TRBJ2-3; D might be TRBD2 (6 bases). V was shortened by 2 bases and J by 4 bases, with 19 bases between the two germline ends. The germline V gene has CDR1 GTSNPN and CDR2 SVGIG (reference sequence). The CDR3 runs to 16 residues. The sequenced CDR3 bases are TGTGCCTGGAGTTTTACTAGCAGTGGGGGAGCAGATACG. Encoded protein: CAWSFTSSGGADT. The entire CDR3 protein is CAWSFTSSGGADTQYF. Together with reference TRBV30 and TRBJ2-3, the CDR3 gives the full variable domain: SQTIHQWPATLVQPVGSPLSLECTVEGTSNPNLYWYRQAAGRGLQLLFYSVGIGQISSEVPQNLSASRPQDRQFILSSKKLLLSDSGFYLCAWSFTSSGGADTQYFGPGTRLTVL.

Worth noting for this clone: The read halts 3 residues ahead of the CDR3 end, with the missing end drawn from the germline J gene. The gene calls are TRBV19 and TRBJ1-2; D gene uncertain. Trimming cost V 5 bases and J 4 bases, with 11 bases left between them. Germline V CDR1 and CDR2: LNHDA, SQIVND (reference sequence). CDR3 length: 13 amino acids. CDR3 amino acids: CASSAARGYGYTF. CDR3 DNA, as far as it was read: TGTGCCAGTAGTGCCGCGCGGGGCTATGGC. The variable domain in full, completed from reference TRBV19 and TRBJ1-2, reads DGGITQSPKYLFRKEGQNVTLSCEQNLNHDAMYWYRQDPGQGLRLIYYSQIVNDFQKGDIAEGYSVSREKKESFPLTVTSAQKNPTAFYLCASSAARGYGYTFGSGTRLTVV.

This clone was counted many times. The missing CDR3 end, 3 residues past where the read stops, is filled in from the germline J gene. V gene TRBV11-2 combines with J gene TRBJ1-2, with D possibly being TRBD1 (5 bases). In germline, CDR1 is SGHAT, CDR2 FQNNGV. V shed 2 bases and J shed 4 bases, with 8 bases lying between them. This CDR3 region has 13 residues. CDR3 bases read: TGTGCCAGCAGCTTACCAGGGTCCTATGGC. Its protein is CASSLPGSYG. The full-length CDR3 reads as CASSLPGSYGYTF.

This clone was picked up many times. The CDR3 end falls 3 residues outside the read, so it is completed with the germline J gene. The J gene is TRBJ2-3, the V gene TRBV5-1; TRBD2 matches 8 bases. Germline V CDR1 and CDR2: SGHRS, YFSETQ. V lost 0 bases and J lost 3; bases outside the gene matches: 6. There are 16 residues in the CDR3. The CDR3 loop reads CASSLAGGTRTDTQYF. The CDR3 DNA, read in part, is TGCGCCAGCAGCTTGGCCGGTGGGACTAGAACAGATACG. Complete variable domain (other parts from reference TRBV5-1 and TRBJ2-3): KAGVTQTPRYLIKTRGQQVTLSCSPISGHRSVSWYQQTPGQGLQFLFEYFSETQRNKGNFPGRFSGRQFSNSRSEMNVSTLELGDSALYLCASSLAGGTRTDTQYFGPGTRLTVL.

In the case of this clone: The sequenced fragment ends 3 residues before the CDR3 boundary, so the rest is inferred from the germline J gene. The J gene is TRBJ1-5, the V gene TRBV7-9, with 9 bases aligning to TRBD1. V dropped 5 bases and J dropped 5; count of bases not matched to a gene: 4. Germline lookup yields CDR1 SEHNR and CDR2 FQNEAQ (reference sequence). The CDR3 is 14 residues long. Here the CDR3 reads CASSPRDRDQPQHF. CDR3 DNA (partial): TGTGCCAGCAGCCCCCGGGACAGGGATCAGCCC.

As concerns this clone: The CDR3 end is not reached by the read, which stops 3 residues before it; the germline J gene fills it in. V and J are TRBV6-7 and TRBJ2-7; 13 positions agree with TRBD2. TRBV6-7 is labeled an ORF, and its function is uncertain. This CDR3 is built from 15 residues. V was pared by 8 bases and J by 6 bases, with 10 bases of the junction left unmatched. The CDR3 DNA, read in part, is TGTGCCAGCGTTTTATCCGGGACTAGCGGGGTCGAG. This gives the protein CASVLSGTSGVE. The full CDR3 is CASVLSGTSGVEQYF.

Points on this clone: Read data end 3 residues before the CDR3 end; the end is taken from the germline J gene. This rearrangement joins TRBV30 to TRBJ1-3; tentative D call: TRBD1 (5 bases). This CDR3 is built from 14 residues. Trimming left V 4 bases short and J 4 bases short, with 14 bases between. Germline V gene data show CDR1 as GTSNPN and CDR2 as SVGIG (reference sequence). The DNA read from the CDR3 is TGTGCCTGGATAGGGGATATCGCAGGAAACACC. Translating it yields CAWIGDIAGNT. The CDR3 reads in full as CAWIGDIAGNTIYF.

This clone was seen a few times. Read data end 3 residues before the CDR3 end; the end is taken from the germline J gene. This chain links TRBV18 with TRBJ2-3, with 9 bases matching TRBD2. CDR1 and CDR2 (germline): KGHSH, LQKENI. The J segment lost 4 bases and the V segment lost 3 bases, leaving 14 bases of the junction unmatched. This CDR3 has 18 residues. CDR3 DNA, as far as it was read: TGTGCCAGCTCACCCCCTTCGAGCGGGGGGCCCCTCCCAGATACG. Encoded protein: CASSPPSSGGPLPDT. The full CDR3 reads CASSPPSSGGPLPDTQYF.

This clone was observed a handful of times. This CDR3 reads CASSRPRQNTEAFF. The part of the CDR3 DNA that was read is TGTGCCAGCAGCCGACCCCGACAAAACACTGAA. The chain links TRBV7-9 to TRBJ1-1; D is undetermined. The CDR3 goes on 3 residues after the read ends, and that part is filled in from the germline J gene. V lost 5 bases and J 2 bases, leaving 12 bases between the germline ends. This CDR3 spans 14 amino acids. CDR1 is SEHNR, CDR2 FQNEAQ, per germline (reference sequence).

There are a few counts of this clone. Read sequence stops 3 residues before the CDR3 end, and the germline J gene provides the missing end. The J gene is TRBJ2-5, the V gene TRBV6-1; 7 bases line up with TRBD2. There are 16 residues in the CDR3. From germline, CDR1 is MNHNS and CDR2 SASEGT. V gave up 4 bases and J gave up 5 bases; unmatched junction bases: 13. The sequenced part of the CDR3 DNA is TGTGCCAGCAGTGGGCGTTTGACTAGCCTTCGGGAGACC. Amino acids: CASSGRLTSLRET. The full CDR3 reads CASSGRLTSLRETQYF.

This clone is medium-sized by share. The CDR3 end is not reached by the read, which stops 3 residues before it; the germline J gene fills it in. V is TRBV18 and J is TRBJ2-1; D might be TRBD1 (6 bases). The V and J ends lost 1 base and 4 bases respectively, with 17 bases between them. Germline loops: CDR1 KGHSH, CDR2 LQKENI. The CDR3 sequence is 17 residues long. CDR3 sequence reads: CASSPLLGRGKYNEQFF. Partial CDR3 DNA: TGTGCCAGCTCACCACTACTGGGCAGGGGAAAGTACAATGAG.

Concerning this clone itself: The CDR3 goes on 3 residues after the read ends, and that part is filled in from the germline J gene. This sequence joins TRBV6-2 or TRBV6-3 and TRBJ1-6; the D gene is possibly TRBD1 (6 bases). Trimming pared 2 bases from V and 9 bases from J, leaving 11 bases between. The CDR3 totals 14 residues. Germline V gene sequence: CDR1 MNHEY, CDR2 SVGEGT. CDR3 bases read: TGTGCCAGCAGTTACGGGCAGGGGAGTTCACCC. It is translated as CASSYGQGSSP. The CDR3 in its entirety is CASSYGQGSSPLHF.

This clone was counted only a few times. Coverage ceases 3 residues before the CDR3 finishes, and the germline J gene fills in the end. The chain is built from TRBV13 and TRBJ1-1; possibly TRBD1 for D (6 bases). Germline CDR1 PRHDT, CDR2 FYEKMQ (reference sequence). The CDR3 contains 16 residues. The V end was cut by 5 bases, the J end by 2 bases, with 18 bases between. The covered CDR3 bases are TGTGCCAGCAGCGTGAGACTTGACAGGCTCAACACTGAA. Translating it yields CASSVRLDRLNTE. The full CDR3 protein is CASSVRLDRLNTEAFF.

As to this clone: With the read ending 3 residues before the CDR3 end, the germline J gene is used to fill in that end. The V and J genes are TRBV5-1 and TRBJ2-2; 8 bases map to TRBD2. CDR1 and CDR2 from the germline V gene are SGHRS and YFSETQ. The CDR3 is 16 residues long. V was pared by 3 bases and J by 0 bases, with 4 bases of the junction left unmatched. The CDR3 sequence: CASSSSGSSNTGELFF. The sequenced CDR3 bases are TGCGCCAGCAGCTCCAGCGGGAGCTCGAACACCGGGGAG.